The next 16 T cell receptor beta chains were all read from a single sample in a study of cytomegalovirus exposure and HLA in healthy donors. Generated by immunoSEQ multiplex PCR, the TCRdb table keeps only in-frame clones and is missing some. The table shows tens of thousands of clones, with roughly 93% occurring only once. The specimen was PBMCs. Every receptor here comes from a woman between 25 and 40 years old in good health and CMV-seronegative.

This clone showed up just once. This chain joins TRBV9 and TRBJ2-1, with 9 bases matching TRBD2. Germline values: CDR1 SGDLS, CDR2 YYNGEE. V dropped 0 bases and J dropped 1; count of bases not matched to a gene: 14. The CDR3 covers 20 residues. CDR3 amino acids: CASSVGGGGLAARSYNEQFF. DNA of the CDR3: TGTGCCAGCAGCGTAGGGGGTGGGGGACTAGCTGCTCGATCCTACAATGAGCAGTTCTTC.

The chain joins TRBV25-1 to TRBJ2-1, with 9 nucleotides matching TRBD1. CDR1 MGHDK and CDR2 SYGVNS come from the germline V gene. J was trimmed by 10 bases and V by 2 bases; bases with no gene match: 12. This CDR3 contains 16 residues. CDR3 in amino acids: CASSELGQGTRTEQFF. As DNA, the CDR3 is TGTGCCAGCAGTGAACTCGGACAGGGGACACGCACCGAGCAGTTCTTC. Looking up the rest from reference TRBV25-1 and TRBJ2-1 gives the full variable domain: EADIYQTPRYLVIGTGKKITLECSQTMGHDKMYWYQQDPGMELHLIHYSYGVNSTEKGDLSSESTVSRIRTEHFPLTLESARPSHTSQYLCASSELGQGTRTEQFFGPGTRLTVL.

In its sample, this clone was seen a few times. The chain joins TRBV5-4 to TRBJ2-7; TRBD1 aligns across 10 bases. With 4 bases clipped from V and 3 bases from J, the junction kept 4 bases outside the gene matches. Looked up from germline, CDR1 is SGHNT and CDR2 is YYREEE (reference sequence). The CDR3 runs to 14 residues. CDR3 sequence (DNA): TGTGCCAGCAGCCCCCGGGACAGGGGCTACGAGCAGTACTTC. It encodes CASSPRDRGYEQYF.

The V and J genes are TRBV7-2 and TRBJ1-5; 9 bases align to TRBD1. Per germline, CDR1 SGHTA and CDR2 FQGNSA. V gave up 3 bases and J gave up 5 bases; unmatched junction bases: 5. The CDR3 is made up of 15 amino acids. Written as DNA, the CDR3 is TGTGCCAGCAGCTTCGGGACAGGGTGGGATCAGCCCCAGCATTTT. This gives the protein CASSFGTGWDQPQHF.

The rearrangement uses TRBV6-1 and TRBJ1-2; D is ambiguous. The germline V gene encodes CDR1 MNHNS and CDR2 SASEGT. Trimming removed 7 bases from V and 4 bases from J, with 13 bases in between. The length of the CDR3 is 13 residues. The DNA for the CDR3 is TGTGCCAGCAAACTGAGCGTGAGCTATGGCTACACCTTC. Its protein is CASKLSVSYGYTF.

This chain joins TRBV5-6 and TRBJ1-4; D is ambiguous. With 2 bases removed from V and 0 bases from J, the gap between germline ends came to 14 bases. The germline gives CDR1 SGHDT, CDR2 YYEEEE. The CDR3 is 17 residues long. CDR3 bases: TGTGCCAGCAGCTTTTGGACTCCGGGTGCAACTAATGAAAAACTGTTTTTT. It is translated as CASSFWTPGATNEKLFF.

V gene TRBV9 combines with J gene TRBJ1-4; D not resolved. The germline CDR1 and CDR2 sequences are SGDLS and YYNGEE. The CDR3 is 16 residues long. The V and J ends lost 3 bases and 1 base respectively, with 13 bases between them. Written as DNA, the CDR3 is TGTGCCAGCAGCGGACGGGTTCGAGGAACTAATGAAAAACTGTTTTTT. This codes for CASSGRVRGTNEKLFF. Full variable domain (rest looked up from reference TRBV9 and TRBJ1-4): DSGVTQTPKHLITATGQRVTLRCSPRSGDLSVYWYQQSLDQGLQFLIQYYNGEERAKGNILERFSAQQFPDLHSELNLSSLELGDSALYFCASSGRVRGTNEKLFFGSGTQLSVL.

V is TRBV30 and J is TRBJ2-6; 7 positions match TRBD1. This CDR3 is 16 amino acids long. Trimming at V came to 0 bases and at J to 0 bases, leaving 2 bases not matched to a gene. The germline CDR1 and CDR2 sequences are GTSNPN and SVGIG (reference sequence). In nucleotides, the CDR3 is TGTGCCTGGAGTGTGGGACAGTTCTCTGGGGCCAACGTCCTGACTTTC. It codes for CAWSVGQFSGANVLTF. Filled out from reference TRBV30 and TRBJ2-6, the complete variable domain reads SQTIHQWPATLVQPVGSPLSLECTVEGTSNPNLYWYRQAAGRGLQLLFYSVGIGQISSEVPQNLSASRPQDRQFILSSKKLLLSDSGFYLCAWSVGQFSGANVLTFGAGSRLTVL.

This clone has just one count. The CDR3 nucleotides read TGTGCCAGCAGTGAAGCGGGGCAGAATCAGCCCCAGCATTTT. It yields the protein CASSEAGQNQPQHF. The rearrangement links TRBV2 to TRBJ1-5; possible D gene TRBD1, 5 bases. Trimming pared 0 bases from V and 4 bases from J, leaving 7 bases between. This CDR3 is 14 amino acids long. Germline V gene sequence: CDR1 SNHLY, CDR2 FYNNEI.

The chain has TRBV4-1 and TRBJ2-3; 11 bases line up with TRBD2. V shed 2 bases, J shed 2 bases, and the junction held 3 bases outside the gene matches. This CDR3 is 16 amino acids long. CDR1 MGHRA and CDR2 YSYEKL come from the germline V gene. The CDR3 here is CASSQRLAGSTDTQYF. The DNA for the CDR3 is TGCGCCAGCAGCCAACGACTAGCGGGGTCCACAGATACGCAGTATTTT.

V usage is TRBV10-3 and J usage is TRBJ2-7; D is possibly TRBD2 (5 bases). CDR3 length equals 12 residues. Trimming stripped 8 bases from V and 2 bases from J, with 10 bases between. Looked up from germline, CDR1 is ENHRY and CDR2 is SYGVKD. The CDR3 reads CAISGKPYEQYF. In DNA, the CDR3 is TGTGCCATCTCGGGGAAACCCTACGAGCAGTACTTC.

This clone was recorded only once. Here the CDR3 DNA reads TGTGCCAGCAGCCAAGATTTTGGAGGGACAGCGAGCGGGTGGAGAGGCTACACCTTC. Protein: CASSQDFGGTASGWRGYTF. This chain links TRBV4-2 with TRBJ1-2; 7 bases match TRBD1. This CDR3 region has 19 residues. V shed 0 bases, J shed 8 bases, and the junction held 21 bases outside the gene matches. Germline V gene lookup returns CDR1 LGHNA and CDR2 YNFKEQ.

The genes are TRBV6-5 and TRBJ1-1; 10 positions match TRBD1. This CDR3 comprises 15 residues. V shed 6 bases, J shed 4 bases, and the junction held 8 bases outside the gene matches. The V gene's germline CDR1 is MNHEY and CDR2 SVGAGI. The CDR3 region has the DNA TGTGCCAGCAGGCCGACAGGGGGCTTAGGCACTGAAGCTTTCTTT. Amino acids: CASRPTGGLGTEAFF.

This clone was observed once. The CDR3 DNA is TGCGCCAGCAGCTCTACGACAGGGGTCTCCTCCTACGAGCAGTACTTC. Its translation: CASSSTTGVSSYEQYF. The gene calls are TRBV5-1 and TRBJ2-7; 8 bases line up with TRBD1. V gave up 3 bases and J gave up 0 bases; unmatched junction bases: 8. The CDR3 consists of 16 residues. Germline V gene lookup returns CDR1 SGHRS and CDR2 YFSETQ.

The rearrangement uses TRBV28 and TRBJ2-1, with a possible D match to TRBD2 (5 bases). The CDR3 sequence is 14 residues long. Germline-derived CDR1 and CDR2 are MDHEN and SYDVKM. Trimming took off 2 bases at V and 3 bases at J, with 8 bases between the two ends. Here the CDR3 reads CASSLAGFYNEQFF. CDR3 bases: TGTGCCAGCAGTTTAGCGGGCTTCTACAATGAGCAGTTCTTC.

V gene TRBV28 combines with J gene TRBJ1-2, with D perhaps matching TRBD1 (5 bases). Trimming pared 1 base from V and 6 bases from J, leaving 15 bases between. CDR3 length: 15 residues. Germline CDR1 and CDR2: MDHEN and SYDVKM. The CDR3 DNA sequence: TGTGCCAGCAGTTTATCTCAGGGATACCTAGATGGCTACACCTTC. Translated: CASSLSQGYLDGYTF.